This T cell receptor (beta chain) was obtained from a study of CD8 T cells in ankylosing spondylitis. A few counts support this clonotype. TCRdb fed the 5' RACE reads into MiXCR, producing one record per CDR3 protein. The sample records 150,000 or so distinct CDR3 sequences, around a tenth being singletons. The origin of this receptor is a female donor with ankylosing spondylitis or in good health (not recorded which). Sequenced sample: blood, either unsorted or a sorted T cell fraction (not recorded which).

The DNA of the CDR3 is TGTGCCATCAGTAAGCTACTAGCGGGGTCGGGAAATGAGCAGTTCTTC. Translation: CAISKLLAGSGNEQFF. V usage is TRBV10-3 and J usage is TRBJ2-1, with TRBD2 matching 10 bases. The CDR3 runs to 16 residues. Per the germline V gene, CDR1 is ENHRY and CDR2 is SYGVKD. V shed 5 bases, J shed 7 bases, and the junction held 11 bases outside the gene matches.